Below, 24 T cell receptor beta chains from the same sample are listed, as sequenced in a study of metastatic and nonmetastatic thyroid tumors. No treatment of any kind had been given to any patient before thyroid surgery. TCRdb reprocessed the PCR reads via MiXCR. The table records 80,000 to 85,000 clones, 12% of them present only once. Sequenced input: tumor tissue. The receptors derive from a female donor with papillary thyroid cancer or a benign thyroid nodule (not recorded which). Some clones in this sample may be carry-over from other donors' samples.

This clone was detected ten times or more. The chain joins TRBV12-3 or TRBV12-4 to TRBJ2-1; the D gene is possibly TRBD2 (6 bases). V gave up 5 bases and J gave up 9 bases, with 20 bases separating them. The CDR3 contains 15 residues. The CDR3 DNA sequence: TGTGCCAGCAGTGGGGGGACTGGGGGTTGGGTTGAGCAGTTCTTC. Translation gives CASSGGTGGWVEQFF.

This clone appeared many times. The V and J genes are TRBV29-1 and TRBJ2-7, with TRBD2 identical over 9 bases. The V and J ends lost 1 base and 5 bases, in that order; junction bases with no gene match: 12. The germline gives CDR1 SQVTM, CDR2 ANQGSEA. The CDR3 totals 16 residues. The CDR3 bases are TGCAGCGTTGAAGGTTTAGCGGGGGCCATGGGAAACGAGCAGTACTTC. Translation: CSVEGLAGAMGNEQYF.

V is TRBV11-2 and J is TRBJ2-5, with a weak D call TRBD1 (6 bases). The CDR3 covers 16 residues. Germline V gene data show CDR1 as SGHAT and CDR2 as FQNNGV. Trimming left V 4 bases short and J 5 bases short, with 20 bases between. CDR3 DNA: TGTGCCAGCAGCTCCGGGACAAACCTGGGTGGCGAGACCCAGTACTTC. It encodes CASSSGTNLGGETQYF.

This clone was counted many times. CDR3 sequence reads: CASSQDRSGSNEQFF. For the CDR3, the DNA is TGTGCCAGCAGCCAAGATCGAAGCGGGAGTAATGAGCAGTTCTTC. The chain recombines TRBV4-2 with TRBJ2-1; 8 bases line up with TRBD2. V lost 0 bases and J lost 7; bases outside the gene matches: 5. CDR3 size: 15 residues. Germline V CDR1 and CDR2: LGHNA, YNFKEQ.

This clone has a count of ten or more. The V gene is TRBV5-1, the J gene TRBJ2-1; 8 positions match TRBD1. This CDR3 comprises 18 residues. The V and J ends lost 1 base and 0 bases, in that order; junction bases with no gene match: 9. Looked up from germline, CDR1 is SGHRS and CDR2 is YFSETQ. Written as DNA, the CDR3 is TGCGCCAGCAGCTTGCAGGATAACAGGGGGAGCTCCTACAATGAGCAGTTCTTC. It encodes CASSLQDNRGSSYNEQFF. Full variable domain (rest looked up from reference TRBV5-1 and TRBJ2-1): KAGVTQTPRYLIKTRGQQVTLSCSPISGHRSVSWYQQTPGQGLQFLFEYFSETQRNKGNFPGRFSGRQFSNSRSEMNVSTLELGDSALYLCASSLQDNRGSSYNEQFFGPGTRLTVL.

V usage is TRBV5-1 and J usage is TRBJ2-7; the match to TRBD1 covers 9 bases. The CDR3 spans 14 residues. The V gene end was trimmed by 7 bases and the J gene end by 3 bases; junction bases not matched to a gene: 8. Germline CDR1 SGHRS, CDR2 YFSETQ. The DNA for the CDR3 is TGCGCCAGCGCCCGGGGGGACAGGGTCTACGAGCAGTACTTC. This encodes CASARGDRVYEQYF.

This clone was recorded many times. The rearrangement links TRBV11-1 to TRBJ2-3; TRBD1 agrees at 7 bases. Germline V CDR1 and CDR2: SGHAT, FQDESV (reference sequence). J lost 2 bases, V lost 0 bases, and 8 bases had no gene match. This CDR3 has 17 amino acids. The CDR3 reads CASSLARDRLNTDTQYF. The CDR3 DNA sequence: TGTGCCAGCAGCTTAGCCCGGGACAGACTAAACACAGATACGCAGTATTTT. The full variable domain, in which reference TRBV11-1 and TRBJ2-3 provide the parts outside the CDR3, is EAEVAQSPRYKITEKSQAVAFWCDPISGHATLYWYRQILGQGPELLVQFQDESVVDDSQLPKDRFSAERLKGVDSTLKIQPAELGDSAMYLCASSLARDRLNTDTQYFGPGTRLTVL.

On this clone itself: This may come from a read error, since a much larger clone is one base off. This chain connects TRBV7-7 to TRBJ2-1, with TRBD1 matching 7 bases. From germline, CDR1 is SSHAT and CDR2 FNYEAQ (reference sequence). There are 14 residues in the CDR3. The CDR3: CASSSRQGSDEQFF. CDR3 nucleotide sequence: TGTGCTAGCAGCAGTCGACAGGGATCGGATGAGCAGTTCTTC.

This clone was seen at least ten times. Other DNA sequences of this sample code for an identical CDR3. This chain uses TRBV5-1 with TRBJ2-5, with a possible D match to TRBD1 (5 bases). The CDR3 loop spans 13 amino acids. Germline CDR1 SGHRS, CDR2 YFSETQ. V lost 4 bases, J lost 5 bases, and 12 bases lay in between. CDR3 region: CASSPDRSETQYF. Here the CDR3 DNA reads TGCGCCAGCAGCCCCGACAGATCTGAGACCCAGTACTTC.

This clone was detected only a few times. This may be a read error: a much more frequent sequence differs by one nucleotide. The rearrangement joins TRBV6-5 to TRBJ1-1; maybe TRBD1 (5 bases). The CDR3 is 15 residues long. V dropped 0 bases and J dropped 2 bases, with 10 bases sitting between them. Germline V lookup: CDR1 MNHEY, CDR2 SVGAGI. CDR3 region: CASSYSGDFNTEAFF. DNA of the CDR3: TGTGCCAGCAGTTACTCCGGGGACTTTAACACTGAAGCTTTCTTT.

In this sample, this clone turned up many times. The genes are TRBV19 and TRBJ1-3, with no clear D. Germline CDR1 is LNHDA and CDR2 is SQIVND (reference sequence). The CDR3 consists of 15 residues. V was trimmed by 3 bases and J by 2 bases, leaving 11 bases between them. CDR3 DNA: TGTGCCAGTAGTATCGGGAGGGAGGCTGGAAACACCATATATTTT. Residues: CASSIGREAGNTIYF.

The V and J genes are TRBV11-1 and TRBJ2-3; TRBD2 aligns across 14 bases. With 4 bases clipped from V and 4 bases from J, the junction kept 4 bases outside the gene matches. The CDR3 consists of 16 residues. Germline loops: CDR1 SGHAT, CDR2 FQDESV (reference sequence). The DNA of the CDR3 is TGTGCCAGCAGCTCATTGACTAGCGGGAGGGCAGATACGCAGTATTTT. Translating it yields CASSSLTSGRADTQYF.

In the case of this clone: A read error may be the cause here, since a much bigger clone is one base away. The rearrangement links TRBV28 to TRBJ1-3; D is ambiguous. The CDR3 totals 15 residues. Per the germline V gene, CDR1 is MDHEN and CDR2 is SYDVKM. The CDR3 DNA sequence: TGTGCCAGCATTTTACCTCCCTTCTCTGGAAACACCATATATTTT. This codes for CASILPPFSGNTIYF.

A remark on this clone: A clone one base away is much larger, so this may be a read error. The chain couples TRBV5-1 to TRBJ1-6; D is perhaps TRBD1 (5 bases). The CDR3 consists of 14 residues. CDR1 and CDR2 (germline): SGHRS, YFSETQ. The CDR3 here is CASSGAGGDSPFHF. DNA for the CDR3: TGCGCCAGCAGCGGGGCTGGTGGCGATTCACCCTTCCACTTT.

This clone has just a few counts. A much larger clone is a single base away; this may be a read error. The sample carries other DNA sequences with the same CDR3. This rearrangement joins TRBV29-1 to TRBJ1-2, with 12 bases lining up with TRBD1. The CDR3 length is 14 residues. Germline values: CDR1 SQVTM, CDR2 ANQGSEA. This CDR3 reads CSVLGQGARSGYTF. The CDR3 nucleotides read TGCAGCGTCCTGGGACAGGGGGCGCGGAGTGGCTACACATTC.

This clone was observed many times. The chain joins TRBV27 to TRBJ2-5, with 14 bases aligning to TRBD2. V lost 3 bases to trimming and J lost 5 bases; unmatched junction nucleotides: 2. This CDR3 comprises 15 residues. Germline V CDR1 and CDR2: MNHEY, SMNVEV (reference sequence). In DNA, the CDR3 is TGTGCCAGCAGTTTCGGACTAGCGGGAGGTGAGACCCAGTACTTC. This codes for CASSFGLAGGETQYF.

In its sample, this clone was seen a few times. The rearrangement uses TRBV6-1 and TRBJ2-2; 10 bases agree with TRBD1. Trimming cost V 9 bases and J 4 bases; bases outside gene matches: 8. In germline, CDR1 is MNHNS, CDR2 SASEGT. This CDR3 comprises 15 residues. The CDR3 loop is CASSRTGGSTGELFF. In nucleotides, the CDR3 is TGTGCCAGTTCTAGGACAGGGGGGAGCACCGGGGAGCTGTTTTTT.

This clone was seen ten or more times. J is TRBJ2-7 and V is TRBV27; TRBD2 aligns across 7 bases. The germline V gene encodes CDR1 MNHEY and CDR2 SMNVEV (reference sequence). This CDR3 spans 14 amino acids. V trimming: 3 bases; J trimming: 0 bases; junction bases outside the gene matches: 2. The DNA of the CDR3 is TGTGCCAGCAGTTTCGTAGCGGGCTCCTACGAGCAGTACTTC. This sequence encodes CASSFVAGSYEQYF.

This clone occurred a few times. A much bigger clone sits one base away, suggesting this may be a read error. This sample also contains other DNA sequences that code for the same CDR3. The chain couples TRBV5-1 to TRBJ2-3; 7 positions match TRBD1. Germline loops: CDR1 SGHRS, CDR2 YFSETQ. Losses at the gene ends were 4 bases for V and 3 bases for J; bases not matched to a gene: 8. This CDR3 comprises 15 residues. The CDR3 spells CASSPRTGGTDTQYF. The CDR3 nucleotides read TGCGCCAGCAGCCCCCGGACAGGAGGTACAGATACGCAGTATTTT.

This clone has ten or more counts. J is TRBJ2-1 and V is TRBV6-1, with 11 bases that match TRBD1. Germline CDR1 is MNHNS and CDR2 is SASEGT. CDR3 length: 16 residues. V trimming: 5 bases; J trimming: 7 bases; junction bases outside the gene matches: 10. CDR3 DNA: TGTGCCAGCAGTCCGCGGACAGGGGGCGCGCCAAATGAGCAGTTCTTC. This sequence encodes CASSPRTGGAPNEQFF.

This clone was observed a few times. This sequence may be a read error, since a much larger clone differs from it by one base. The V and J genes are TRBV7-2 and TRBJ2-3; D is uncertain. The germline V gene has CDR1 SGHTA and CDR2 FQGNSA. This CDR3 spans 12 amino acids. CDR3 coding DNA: TGTGCCAGCAGCGTCGGTAGTTCTACGAAGTATTTT. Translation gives CASSVGSSTKYF.

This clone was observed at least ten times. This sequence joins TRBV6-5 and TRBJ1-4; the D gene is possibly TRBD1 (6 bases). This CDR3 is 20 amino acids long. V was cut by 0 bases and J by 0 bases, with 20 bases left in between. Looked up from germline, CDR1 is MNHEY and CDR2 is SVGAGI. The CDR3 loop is CASSYSGIWGRISTNEKLFF. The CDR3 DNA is TGTGCCAGCAGTTACTCGGGGATTTGGGGGCGAATCTCAACTAATGAAAAACTGTTTTTT.

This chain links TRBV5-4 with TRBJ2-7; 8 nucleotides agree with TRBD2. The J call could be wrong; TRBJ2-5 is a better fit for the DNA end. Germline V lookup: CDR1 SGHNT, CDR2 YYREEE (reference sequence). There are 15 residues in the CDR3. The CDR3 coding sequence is TGTGCCAGCAGTATGCCTCGGGGGGGTGGAGAGACCCAGTACTTC. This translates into CASSMPRGGGETQYF.

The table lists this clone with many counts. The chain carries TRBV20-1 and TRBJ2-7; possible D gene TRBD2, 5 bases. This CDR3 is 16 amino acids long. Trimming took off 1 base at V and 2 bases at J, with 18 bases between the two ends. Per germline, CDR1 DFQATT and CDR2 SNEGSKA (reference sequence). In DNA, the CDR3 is TGCAGTGCTAGAGGCGGCGTTGGCGGGCGAACCTACGAGCAGTACTTC. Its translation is CSARGGVGGRTYEQYF.